These T cell receptor beta chains were read from a single sample in a study of blood T cell repertoires in COVID-19. The protocol was immunoSEQ multiplex PCR, while the TCRdb copy is restricted to in-frame clones and leaves out a portion. This table has around 700,000 clones, over 80% appearing once. The sample was peripheral blood. These receptors were taken from a young woman with acute or convalescent COVID-19. The CDR3 runs from the conserved cysteine through the conserved F or W. The D gene is left open where the match is weak. Clone size is not always given. Where it is, it says once, few, many or a class for expanded clones.

abundance: -
v_gene: TRBV3-1/TRBV3-2
j_gene: TRBJ2-2
d_gene: TRBD1
len: 15
CDR3nt: TGTGCCAGCAGCCACACAGGGGGCAACACCGGGGAGCTGTTTTTT
CDR3aa: CASSHTGGNTGELFF

abundance: -
v_gene: TRBV6-5
j_gene: TRBJ1-1
d_gene: TRBD1
len: 13
CDR3nt: TGTGCCGGCCGGGACAGGCTTAACACTGAAGCTTTCTTT
CDR3aa: CAGRDRLNTEAFF

abundance: -
v_gene: TRBV7-2
j_gene: TRBJ2-1
d_gene: -
len: 15
CDR3nt: TGTGCCAGCAGCTTAGTGGGGGGGGGCCAGAATGAGCAGTTCTTC
CDR3aa: CASSLVGGGQNEQFF

abundance: -
v_gene: TRBV9
j_gene: TRBJ2-5
d_gene: -
len: 14
CDR3nt: TGTGCCAGCAGCGCGGAGGGGAGGGGGGAGACCCAGTACTTC
CDR3aa: CASSAEGRGETQYF

abundance: -
v_gene: TRBV6-5
j_gene: TRBJ1-4
d_gene: -
len: 16
CDR3nt: TGTGCCAGCAGTTACGAGGGAGCCTTCGGGAATGAAAAACTGTTTTTT
CDR3aa: CASSYEGAFGNEKLFF

abundance: -
v_gene: TRBV6-5
j_gene: TRBJ2-2
d_gene: -
len: 13
CDR3nt: TGTGCCAGCAGGCGTACAGGGACCGGGGAGCTGTTTTTT
CDR3aa: CASRRTGTGELFF

abundance: few
v_gene: TRBV30
j_gene: TRBJ2-7
d_gene: TRBD1
len: 15
CDR3nt: TGTGCCTGGCGAGCCCCGGGGACAGCAACCTACGAGCAGTACTTC
CDR3aa: CAWRAPGTATYEQYF

abundance: -
v_gene: TRBV18
j_gene: TRBJ2-3
d_gene: TRBD2
len: 15
CDR3nt: TGTGCCAGCTCACCGGGAGGGCGAGAAACAGATACGCAGTATTTT
CDR3aa: CASSPGGRETDTQYF

abundance: -
v_gene: TRBV5-1
j_gene: TRBJ1-1
d_gene: -
len: 15
CDR3nt: TGCGCCAGCAGCCGTACCGACAGGACGAACACTGAAGCTTTCTTT
CDR3aa: CASSRTDRTNTEAFF

abundance: -
v_gene: TRBV11-2
j_gene: TRBJ1-3
d_gene: -
len: 15
CDR3nt: TGTGCCAGCAGCTTCGACAGCAGCTCTGGAAACACCATATATTTT
CDR3aa: CASSFDSSSGNTIYF

abundance: -
v_gene: TRBV6-5
j_gene: TRBJ1-1
d_gene: -
len: 13
CDR3nt: TGTGCCAGCAGAGGACAACTGAACACTGAAGCTTTCTTT
CDR3aa: CASRGQLNTEAFF

abundance: -
v_gene: TRBV27
j_gene: TRBJ2-2
d_gene: TRBD1
len: 16
CDR3nt: TGTGCCAGCAGCCCCCGGACAGGGACATTAATCGGGGAGCTGTTTTTT
CDR3aa: CASSPRTGTLIGELFF

abundance: few
v_gene: TRBV27
j_gene: TRBJ1-5
d_gene: -
len: 11
CDR3nt: TGTGCCAGCAGCGAAGGGGGGCCCCAGCATTTT
CDR3aa: CASSEGGPQHF

abundance: -
v_gene: TRBV19
j_gene: TRBJ1-1
d_gene: TRBD1
len: 14
CDR3nt: TGTGCCAGTACCGGACAGGGTTTAGGAACTGAAGCTTTCTTT
CDR3aa: CASTGQGLGTEAFF

abundance: -
v_gene: TRBV4-3
j_gene: TRBJ2-7
d_gene: -
len: 15
CDR3nt: TGCGCCAGCAGCCAAGACCGGGGACTGATCTACGAGCAGTACTTC
CDR3aa: CASSQDRGLIYEQYF

abundance: -
v_gene: TRBV3-1/TRBV3-2
j_gene: TRBJ1-1
d_gene: -
len: 13
CDR3nt: TGTGCCAGCAGCCAGGGAGTAAACTTTGAAGCTTTCTTT
CDR3aa: CASSQGVNFEAFF

abundance: -
v_gene: TRBV6-5
j_gene: TRBJ2-1
d_gene: TRBD2
len: 14
CDR3nt: TGTGCCAGCAGTACCGTAGCGGGGGACAATGAGCAGTTCTTC
CDR3aa: CASSTVAGDNEQFF

abundance: -
v_gene: TRBV6-6
j_gene: TRBJ2-1
d_gene: TRBD1
len: 12
CDR3nt: TGTGCCAGCAGCCAACAGGGGAATGAGCAGTTCTTC
CDR3aa: CASSQQGNEQFF

abundance: -
v_gene: TRBV21-1
j_gene: TRBJ1-1
d_gene: -
len: 22
CDR3nt: TGTGCCAGCAGCAAAGTAGGATTGGGATTGGCGGGGACAGGCGGCCCGAACACTGAAGCTTTCTTT
CDR3aa: CASSKVGLGLAGTGGPNTEAFF

abundance: -
v_gene: TRBV12-5
j_gene: TRBJ1-1
d_gene: -
len: 15
CDR3nt: TGTGCTAGTGGTTCGACAGGTTGGAGGAACACTGAAGCTTTCTTT
CDR3aa: CASGSTGWRNTEAFF

abundance: -
v_gene: TRBV28
j_gene: TRBJ2-7
d_gene: -
len: 16
CDR3nt: TGTGCCAGCAGTTTAGGCCCTGAGGTAGCCTCCTACGAGCAGTACTTC
CDR3aa: CASSLGPEVASYEQYF

abundance: -
v_gene: TRBV23-1
j_gene: TRBJ1-5
d_gene: -
len: 14
CDR3nt: TGCGCCAGCAGTCAATCTTGGTACTGGCAGCCCCAGCATTTT
CDR3aa: CASSQSWYWQPQHF

abundance: once
v_gene: TRBV7-2
j_gene: TRBJ1-2
d_gene: -
len: 13
CDR3nt: TGTGCCAGCAGCTCTGGTACCCACTCTGGCTACACCTTC
CDR3aa: CASSSGTHSGYTF

abundance: few
v_gene: TRBV2
j_gene: TRBJ1-2
d_gene: -
len: 12
CDR3nt: TGTGCCAACGTACAGGGCGACTATGGCTACACCTTC
CDR3aa: CANVQGDYGYTF

abundance: -
v_gene: TRBV7-4
j_gene: TRBJ1-4
d_gene: TRBD1
len: 19
CDR3nt: TGTGCCAGCAGCTCTCACACCCCCAGATGGACAGGGAGGAAAGAAAAACTGTTTTTT
CDR3aa: CASSSHTPRWTGRKEKLFF

abundance: -
v_gene: TRBV6-6
j_gene: TRBJ2-7
d_gene: -
len: 12
CDR3nt: TGTGCCAGCGGCAACGGGGCCTACGAGCAGTACTTC
CDR3aa: CASGNGAYEQYF

abundance: few
v_gene: TRBV4-1
j_gene: TRBJ1-3
d_gene: -
len: 17
CDR3nt: TGCGCCAGCAGCCAAGAGGCGCCAGCGGGACTCGGAAACACCATATATTTT
CDR3aa: CASSQEAPAGLGNTIYF

abundance: -
v_gene: TRBV5-1
j_gene: TRBJ2-7
d_gene: -
len: 13
CDR3nt: TGCGCCAGCAGCTTGGACAGCACCTACGAGCAGTACTTC
CDR3aa: CASSLDSTYEQYF